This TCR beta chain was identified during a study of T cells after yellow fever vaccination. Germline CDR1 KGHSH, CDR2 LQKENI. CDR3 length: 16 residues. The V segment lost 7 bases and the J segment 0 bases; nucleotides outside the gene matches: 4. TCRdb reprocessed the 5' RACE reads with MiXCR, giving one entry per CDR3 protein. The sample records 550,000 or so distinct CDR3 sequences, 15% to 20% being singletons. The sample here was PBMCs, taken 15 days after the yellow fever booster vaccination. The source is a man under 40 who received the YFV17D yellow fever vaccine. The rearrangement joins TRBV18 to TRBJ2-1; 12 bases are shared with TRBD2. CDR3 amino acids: CASFPTSGSSYNEQFF. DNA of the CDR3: TGTGCCAGCTTCCCGACTAGCGGGAGCTCCTACAATGAGCAGTTCTTC.